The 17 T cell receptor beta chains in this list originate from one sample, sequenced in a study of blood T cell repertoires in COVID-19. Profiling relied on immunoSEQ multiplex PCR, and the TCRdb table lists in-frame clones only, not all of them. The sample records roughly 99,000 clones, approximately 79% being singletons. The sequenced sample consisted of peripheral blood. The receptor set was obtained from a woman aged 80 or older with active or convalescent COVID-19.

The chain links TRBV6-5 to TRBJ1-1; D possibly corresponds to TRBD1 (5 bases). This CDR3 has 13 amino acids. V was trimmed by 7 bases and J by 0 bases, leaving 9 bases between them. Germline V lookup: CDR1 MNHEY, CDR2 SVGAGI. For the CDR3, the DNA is TGTGCCAGCAATTTACAGGTGAACACTGAAGCTTTCTTT. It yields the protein CASNLQVNTEAFF.

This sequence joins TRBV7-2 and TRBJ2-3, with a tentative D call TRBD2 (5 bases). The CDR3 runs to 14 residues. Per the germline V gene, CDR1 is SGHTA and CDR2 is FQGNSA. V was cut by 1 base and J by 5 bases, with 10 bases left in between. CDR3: CASSLGGPIDTQYF. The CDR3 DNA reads TGTGCCAGCAGCTTAGGAGGGCCCATAGATACGCAGTATTTT.

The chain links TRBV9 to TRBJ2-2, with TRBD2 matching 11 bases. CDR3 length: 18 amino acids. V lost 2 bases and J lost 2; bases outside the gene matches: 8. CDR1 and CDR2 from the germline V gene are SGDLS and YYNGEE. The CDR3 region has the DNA TGTGCCAGCAGCGTCATAGCGGGAGGGCCCGGCAACACCGGGGAGCTGTTTTTT. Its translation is CASSVIAGGPGNTGELFF.

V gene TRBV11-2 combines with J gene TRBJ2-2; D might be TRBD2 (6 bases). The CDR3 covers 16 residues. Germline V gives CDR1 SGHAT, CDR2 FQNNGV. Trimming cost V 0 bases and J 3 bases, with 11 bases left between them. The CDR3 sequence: CASSLEGGWDTGELFF. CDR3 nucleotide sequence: TGTGCCAGCAGCTTAGAGGGAGGATGGGACACCGGGGAGCTGTTTTTT.

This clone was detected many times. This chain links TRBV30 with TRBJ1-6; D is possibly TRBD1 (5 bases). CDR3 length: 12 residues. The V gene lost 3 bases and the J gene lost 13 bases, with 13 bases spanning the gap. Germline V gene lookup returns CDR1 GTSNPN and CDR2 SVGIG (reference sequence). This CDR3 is CAWSQGEAPLHF. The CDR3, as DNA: TGTGCCTGGAGCCAGGGTGAGGCTCCCCTCCACTTT.

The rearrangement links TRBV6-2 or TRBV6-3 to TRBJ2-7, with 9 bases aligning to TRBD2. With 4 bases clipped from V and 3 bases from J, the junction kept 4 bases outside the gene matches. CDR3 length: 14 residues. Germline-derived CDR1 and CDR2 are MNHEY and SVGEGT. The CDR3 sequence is CASSSLTSGYEQYF. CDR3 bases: TGTGCCAGCAGTTCCTTGACTAGCGGCTACGAGCAGTACTTC.

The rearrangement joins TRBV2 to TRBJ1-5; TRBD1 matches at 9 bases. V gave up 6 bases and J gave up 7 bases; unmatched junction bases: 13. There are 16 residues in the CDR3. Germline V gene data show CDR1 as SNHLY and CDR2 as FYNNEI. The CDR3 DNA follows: TGTGCCAGCAGCGTCCAGGGACAGGGATTGAGACAGCCCCAGCATTTT. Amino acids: CASSVQGQGLRQPQHF.

The CDR3 DNA reads TGTGCCAGCAGCCTCGACCTAGCGGTTGAGCAGTTCTTC. Translated: CASSLDLAVEQFF. This chain uses TRBV9 with TRBJ2-1; the match to TRBD2 covers 7 bases. V trimming: 4 bases; J trimming: 9 bases; junction bases outside the gene matches: 7. The CDR3 extends over 13 amino acids. Per the germline V gene, CDR1 is SGDLS and CDR2 is YYNGEE. The entire variable domain, with the rest obtained from reference TRBV9 and TRBJ2-1, is as follows: DSGVTQTPKHLITATGQRVTLRCSPRSGDLSVYWYQQSLDQGLQFLIQYYNGEERAKGNILERFSAQQFPDLHSELNLSSLELGDSALYFCASSLDLAVEQFFGPGTRLTVL.

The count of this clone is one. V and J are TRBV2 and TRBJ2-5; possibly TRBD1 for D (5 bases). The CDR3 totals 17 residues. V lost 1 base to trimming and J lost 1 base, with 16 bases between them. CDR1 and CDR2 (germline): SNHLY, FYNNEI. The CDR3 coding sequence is TGTGCCAGCAGTGAAGGGATGGGGCCGCCTTTCCAAGAGACCCAGTACTTC. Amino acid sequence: CASSEGMGPPFQETQYF.

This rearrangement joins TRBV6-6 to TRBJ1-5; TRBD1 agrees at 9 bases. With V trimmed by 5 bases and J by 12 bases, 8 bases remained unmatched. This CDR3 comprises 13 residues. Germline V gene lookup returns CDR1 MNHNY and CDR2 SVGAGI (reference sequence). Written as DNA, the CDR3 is TGTGCCAGCAGTGATGGGGGACAGGGCGGCCAGCATTTT. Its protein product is CASSDGGQGGQHF.

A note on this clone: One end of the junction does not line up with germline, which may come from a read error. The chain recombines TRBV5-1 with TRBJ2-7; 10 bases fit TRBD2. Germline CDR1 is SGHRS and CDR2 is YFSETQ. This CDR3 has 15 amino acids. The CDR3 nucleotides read TGTGCCAGCAGCTTGTCCAGGCTAGCGGGAGACGAGCAGTACTTC. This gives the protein CASSLSRLAGDEQYF.

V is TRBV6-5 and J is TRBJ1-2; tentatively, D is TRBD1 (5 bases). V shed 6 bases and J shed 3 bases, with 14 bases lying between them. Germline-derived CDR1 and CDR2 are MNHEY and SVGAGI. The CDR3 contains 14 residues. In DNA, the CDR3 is TGTGCCAGCAGATATTCAGGGTGGCACTATGGCTACACCTTC. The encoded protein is CASRYSGWHYGYTF.

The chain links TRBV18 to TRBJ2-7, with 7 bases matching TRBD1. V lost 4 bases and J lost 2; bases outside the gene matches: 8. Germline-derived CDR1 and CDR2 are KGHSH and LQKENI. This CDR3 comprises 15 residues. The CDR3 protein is CASSQYRDSAYEQYF. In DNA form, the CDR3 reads TGTGCCAGCTCACAGTACCGGGACAGCGCCTACGAGCAGTACTTC. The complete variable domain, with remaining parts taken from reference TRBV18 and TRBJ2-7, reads NAGVMQNPRHLVRRRGQEARLRCSPMKGHSHVYWYRQLPEEGLKFMVYLQKENIIDESGMPKERFSAEFPKEGPSILRIQQVVRGDSAAYFCASSQYRDSAYEQYFGPGTRLTVT.

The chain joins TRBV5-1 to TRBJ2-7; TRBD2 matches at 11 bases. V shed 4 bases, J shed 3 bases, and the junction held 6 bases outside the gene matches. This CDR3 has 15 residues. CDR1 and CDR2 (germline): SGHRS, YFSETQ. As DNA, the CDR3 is TGCGCCAGCAGCCCAGTGGGACTAGCGGTCTACGAGCAGTACTTC. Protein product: CASSPVGLAVYEQYF. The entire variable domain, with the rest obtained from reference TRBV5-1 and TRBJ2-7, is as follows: KAGVTQTPRYLIKTRGQQVTLSCSPISGHRSVSWYQQTPGQGLQFLFEYFSETQRNKGNFPGRFSGRQFSNSRSEMNVSTLELGDSALYLCASSPVGLAVYEQYFGPGTRLTVT.

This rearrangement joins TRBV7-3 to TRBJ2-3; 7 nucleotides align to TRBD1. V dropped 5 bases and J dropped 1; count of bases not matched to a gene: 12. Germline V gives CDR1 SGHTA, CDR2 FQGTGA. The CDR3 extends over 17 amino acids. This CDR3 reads CASSGIELTGRTDTQYF. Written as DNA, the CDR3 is TGTGCCAGCAGCGGGATCGAACTGACAGGGCGCACAGATACGCAGTATTTT.

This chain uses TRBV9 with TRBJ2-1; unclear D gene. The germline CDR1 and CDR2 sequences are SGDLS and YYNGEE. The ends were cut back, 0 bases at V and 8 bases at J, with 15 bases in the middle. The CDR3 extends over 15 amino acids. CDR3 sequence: CASSVGGWAPDEQFF. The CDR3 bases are TGTGCCAGCAGCGTAGGTGGCTGGGCACCTGATGAGCAGTTCTTC.

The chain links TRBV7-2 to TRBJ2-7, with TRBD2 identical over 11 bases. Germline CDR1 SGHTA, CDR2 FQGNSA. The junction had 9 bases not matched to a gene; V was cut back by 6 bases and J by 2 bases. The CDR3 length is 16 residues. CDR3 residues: CASSIASLAGAYEQYF. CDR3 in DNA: TGTGCCAGCAGTATAGCTTCACTAGCGGGGGCCTACGAGCAGTACTTC.